A selection of T cell receptor beta chains follows, all from one sample in a study of OX40 agonist ivuxolimab in advanced cancers. Libraries were prepared by immunoSEQ multiplex PCR; TCRdb keeps only in-frame clonotypes and omits some of them. The sample yields some 65,000 clones, roughly 84% seen once. Specimen: CD4+ or CD8+ T cells sorted from blood, collected in a trial of the OX40 agonist ivuxolimab. The source of these receptors is an adult with an advanced solid tumor such as melanoma, head and neck, liver or kidney cancer. The CDR3 runs from the conserved cysteine through the conserved F or W. Fields, in order: clone size, V gene, J gene, D gene, CDR3 protein, CDR3 DNA. D genes are given only for firm matches. For some rows the clone size is stated as once, few or many, or as a class when expanded; others skip it.

>few|TRBV7-3|TRBJ2-5|-
CASSPRGGTEETQYF
TGTGCCAGCAGCCCCCGAGGGGGTACGGAAGAGACCCAGTACTTC
>-|TRBV11-3|TRBJ2-5|TRBD2
CASSLGVTSGGKETQYF
TGTGCCAGCAGCTTAGGGGTGACTAGCGGGGGGAAAGAGACCCAGTACTTC
>-|TRBV19|TRBJ2-2|TRBD1
CASSSPGQSNTGELFF
TGTGCCAGTAGTTCGCCGGGACAGTCGAACACCGGGGAGCTGTTTTTT
>-|TRBV25-1|TRBJ1-2|TRBD1
CASSELGTGVSGYGYTF
TGTGCCAGCAGTGAATTAGGGACAGGGGTATCTGGCTATGGCTACACTTTC
>few|TRBV11-3|TRBJ2-1|-
CASSFSNTGTYNEQFF
TGTGCCAGCAGCTTCTCTAACACCGGGACATACAATGAGCAGTTCTTC
>-|TRBV2|TRBJ2-5|-
CASSEAVRMGPPTQYF
TGTGCCAGCAGTGAAGCGGTCCGAATGGGGCCGCCTACCCAGTACTTC
>-|TRBV14|TRBJ2-5|-
CASSTYLGRQETQYF
TGTGCCAGCAGCACCTACCTGGGGCGGCAAGAGACCCAGTACTTC
>-|TRBV5-1|TRBJ1-4|-
CASSRSGGGDEKLFF
TGCGCCAGCAGCCGTTCGGGAGGCGGAGATGAAAAACTGTTTTTT
>-|TRBV9|TRBJ1-1|-
CASSFAGVNTEAFF
TGTGCCAGCAGCTTCGCAGGGGTGAACACTGAAGCTTTCTTT
>once|TRBV11-3|TRBJ2-3|-
CASSLLGGASDTQYF
TGTGCCAGCAGCTTATTGGGGGGCGCTTCCGATACGCAGTATTTT
>once|TRBV19|TRBJ2-7|TRBD1
CASSPGTGTHEQYF
TGTGCCAGTTCCCCCGGGACAGGGACCCACGAGCAGTACTTC
>-|TRBV7-2|TRBJ2-3|TRBD2
CASSFGGGVDTQYF
TGTGCCAGCAGCTTTGGCGGGGGAGTCGATACGCAGTATTTT
>-|TRBV6-1|TRBJ1-1|TRBD1
CASSWVTGVAAEAFF
TGTGCCAGCAGTTGGGTGACAGGGGTCGCCGCTGAAGCTTTCTTT
>-|TRBV7-2|TRBJ2-1|-
CASSLGGASYNEQFF
TGTGCCAGCAGCTTGGGCGGGGCATCCTACAATGAGCAGTTCTTC
>-|TRBV19|TRBJ1-5|-
CASNYREHQPQHF
TGTGCCAGTAACTACAGAGAACATCAGCCCCAGCATTTT
>-|TRBV29-1|TRBJ2-7|-
CSPVGVPYEQYF
TGCAGCCCCGTGGGCGTTCCCTACGAGCAGTACTTC
>once|TRBV5-4|TRBJ1-3|-
CASSLETYSGNTIYF
TGTGCCAGCAGCTTGGAGACCTACTCTGGAAACACCATATATTTT
>-|TRBV5-8|TRBJ2-1|-
CASSLAGTVNEQFF
TGTGCCAGCAGCTTGGCCGGGACGGTCAATGAGCAGTTCTTC
>-|TRBV14|TRBJ1-1|TRBD1
CASSQGDRNTEAFF
TGTGCCAGCAGCCAGGGGGACAGGAACACTGAAGCTTTCTTT
>few|TRBV25-1|TRBJ1-2|TRBD1
CASSGWTGPNYGYTF
TGTGCCAGCAGTGGTTGGACAGGCCCTAACTATGGCTACACCTTC
>-|TRBV5-1|TRBJ2-7|-
CASSTNIYEQYF
TGCGCCAGCAGCACAAACATCTACGAGCAGTACTTC
>-|TRBV27|TRBJ2-5|-
CASSLEETQYF
TGTGCCAGCAGTTTAGAAGAGACCCAGTACTTC
>-|TRBV6-5|TRBJ2-1|-
CASRPLALSNNEQFF
TGTGCCAGCAGGCCCCTAGCATTATCGAACAATGAGCAGTTCTTC
>few|TRBV10-1|TRBJ1-1|TRBD1
CASSPQTLWGQGAPRTEAFF
TGCGCCAGCAGTCCCCAAACCCTATGGGGACAGGGGGCCCCGAGGACTGAAGCTTTCTTT
>-|TRBV7-2|TRBJ1-2|-
CASSPDTYYGYTF
TGTGCCAGCAGCCCGGACACTTACTATGGCTACACCTTC
>-|TRBV10-3|TRBJ2-2|-
CAISAVSGELFF
TGTGCCATCAGTGCGGTCTCGGGGGAGCTGTTTTTT
>-|TRBV4-3|TRBJ1-2|-
CASSQEDGRYGYTF
TGCGCCAGCAGCCAAGAGGACGGACGCTATGGCTACACCTTC
>-|TRBV5-4|TRBJ2-1|TRBD2
CASSPTSGGRASYNEQFF
TGTGCCAGCAGCCCAACTAGCGGGGGGCGGGCTTCCTACAATGAGCAGTTCTTC
>-|TRBV7-2|TRBJ2-5|-
CASSQQEETQYF
TGTGCCAGCAGCCAACAGGAAGAGACCCAGTACTTC
>-|TRBV6-6|TRBJ1-5|-
CASSYSRGRDTQPQHF
TGTGCCAGCAGTTACTCAAGAGGCAGGGACACGCAGCCCCAGCATTTT
>-|TRBV5-1|TRBJ2-3|-
CASSLGDRPITDTQYF
TGCGCCAGCAGCTTGGGCGACAGGCCGATCACAGATACGCAGTATTTT
>-|TRBV19|TRBJ1-1|TRBD1
CASSADRAEGEAFF
TGTGCCAGTAGTGCGGACAGGGCGGAGGGCGAAGCTTTCTTT
>-|TRBV10-3|TRBJ2-4|-
CAISESGTEGIQYF
TGTGCCATCAGTGAGTCAGGGACTGAAGGCATTCAGTACTTC
>-|TRBV6-5|TRBJ2-7|TRBD2
CASSPGTSQREQYF
TGTGCCAGCAGCCCTGGGACTAGCCAGCGCGAGCAGTACTTC
>-|TRBV5-1|TRBJ2-2|-
CASSKNQDTGELFF
TGCGCCAGCAGCAAGAACCAGGACACCGGGGAGCTGTTTTTT
>-|TRBV5-3|TRBJ2-3|TRBD2
CARSLVYVTSGSTDTQYF
TGTGCCAGAAGCTTGGTCTATGTGACTAGCGGTAGCACAGATACGCAGTATTTT
>-|TRBV5-8|TRBJ1-1|-
CASSRYKNTEAFF
TGTGCCAGCAGCCGATACAAGAACACTGAAGCTTTCTTT